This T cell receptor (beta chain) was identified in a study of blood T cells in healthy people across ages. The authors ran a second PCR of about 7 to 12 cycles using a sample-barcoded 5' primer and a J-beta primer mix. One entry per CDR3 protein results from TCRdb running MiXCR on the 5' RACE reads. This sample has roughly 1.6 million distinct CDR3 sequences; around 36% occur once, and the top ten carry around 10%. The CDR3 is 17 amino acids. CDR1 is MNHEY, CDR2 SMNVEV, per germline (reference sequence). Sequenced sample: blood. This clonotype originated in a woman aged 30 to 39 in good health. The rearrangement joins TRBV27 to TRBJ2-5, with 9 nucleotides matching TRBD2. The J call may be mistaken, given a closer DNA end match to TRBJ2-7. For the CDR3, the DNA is TGTGCCAGCAGTTTATCCCGAAGATATGGACTAGCGTCCGAGCAGTACTTC. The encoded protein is CASSLSRRYGLASEQYF.